These T cell receptor beta chains were read from a single sample in a study of blood T cell repertoires in COVID-19. Sequencing used immunoSEQ multiplex PCR; TCRdb keeps in-frame clones, though not all of them. The table lists tens of thousands of clones, roughly 88% of them singletons. Sequences were obtained from peripheral blood. Receptors were obtained from a human donor in a cohort sampled during active COVID-19. CDR3s include the opening cysteine and the closing phenylalanine or tryptophan. The order of the fields is clone size, D gene, V gene, J gene, CDR3 DNA, CDR3 protein. D genes are given only for firm matches. Expanded clones are given a class, and other clones once, few, many or no size at all.

>-|-|TRBV9|TRBJ1-1
TGTGCCAGCAGCGACTCCCCGGGGGAAGTTGAAGCTTTCTTT
CASSDSPGEVEAFF
>once|-|TRBV3-1/TRBV3-2|TRBJ1-2
TGTGCCAGCAGCCCCCCGTTTATGGGGAGCGGCTACACCTTC
CASSPPFMGSGYTF
>few|TRBD1|TRBV19|TRBJ1-3
TGTGCCAGTAGTGGGGCCGGCACAGGGGAAAACACCATATATTTT
CASSGAGTGENTIYF
>-|TRBD1|TRBV19|TRBJ2-1
TGTGCCAGTGACGACAGGGGCGATGAGCAGTTCTTC
CASDDRGDEQFF
>few|-|TRBV29-1|TRBJ1-2
TGCAGCGTTGACAGAACCTATGGCTACACCTTC
CSVDRTYGYTF
>-|-|TRBV6-5|TRBJ1-2
TGTGCCAGCAGTTACGGGACACAATATGGCTACACCTTC
CASSYGTQYGYTF
>-|TRBD2|TRBV2|TRBJ2-1
TGTGCCAGCAAGGAGCGGGGGGCCTACAATGAGCAGTTCTTC
CASKERGAYNEQFF
>-|-|TRBV2|TRBJ2-5
TGTGCCAGCAGTATCGTCCAAGAGACCCAGTACTTC
CASSIVQETQYF
>-|TRBD1|TRBV30|TRBJ1-2
TGTGCCTGGAGTGTATGGACAGGGGTAGTGGATGGCTACACCTTC
CAWSVWTGVVDGYTF
>-|-|TRBV30|TRBJ2-5
TGTGCCTGGCGTTATGGGGCAGGGGCAAAGACCCAGTACTTC
CAWRYGAGAKTQYF
>-|TRBD1|TRBV13|TRBJ1-1
TGTGCCAGCAGCTTAGTTGGGGTGGACAGGGGGGCCACTGAAGCTTTCTTT
CASSLVGVDRGATEAFF
>-|TRBD1|TRBV3-1/TRBV3-2|TRBJ2-2
TGTGCCAGCAGCCAGGGCCAGGGGGCCATCACCGGGGAGCTGTTTTTT
CASSQGQGAITGELFF